This is a list of T cell receptor beta chains from one sample in a study of shared clonotypes between healthy human individuals. TCRdb keeps only in-frame clones here, not all; method: immunoSEQ multiplex PCR. There are approximately 2,300,000 clones in the sample; 80% to 95% occur only once, and 0.3% to 0.45% lies in the top ten. The sample taken for sequencing was naive CD4+ T cells from PBMCs. Every receptor here comes from a man aged 18 to 30 in good health. Some clones in this sample may be carry-over from other donors' samples. Both conserved end residues are part of each CDR3. A D gene is named only where the DNA matches it firmly. Clone size, where shown, is once, few, many, or a class for clones that have expanded.

>NA|TRBJ1-2|TRBV5-1|14|NA
TGCGCCAGCAGCTTGGTTGGGGGCGACTATGGCTACACCTTC
CASSLVGGDYGYTF
>NA|TRBJ2-6|TRBV11-3|16|NA
TGTGCCAGCAGCAGCCCCATGACCTCTGGGGCCAACGTCCTGACTTTC
CASSSPMTSGANVLTF
>NA|TRBJ1-2|TRBV28|12|once
TGTGCCAGCAGCCTCTTGGACTATGGCTACACCTTC
CASSLLDYGYTF
>NA|TRBJ2-3|TRBV27|8|NA
TGTGCCCGCAGGAAGCAGTATTTT
CARRKQYF
>NA|TRBJ2-1|TRBV5-4|14|NA
TGTGCCAGCAGCGGGGCGGACAAATACAATGAGCAGTTCTTC
CASSGADKYNEQFF
>NA|TRBJ1-1|TRBV15|15|NA
TGTGCCACCAGCAGAGGGGCGGGGGAGGGCACTGAAGCTTTCTTT
CATSRGAGEGTEAFF
>NA|TRBJ1-5|TRBV2|14|few
TGTGCCAGCAGTCCCGGCCAGGGCGTTCAGCCCCAGCATTTT
CASSPGQGVQPQHF
>NA|TRBJ1-5|TRBV28|12|few
TGTGCCAGCGGGAGGGGCAATCAGCCCCAGCATTTT
CASGRGNQPQHF
>TRBD2|TRBJ2-1|TRBV28|18|NA
TGTGCCAGCAGTTTATATTCAGATAGCGGGGTATTTTACAATGAGCAGTTCTTC
CASSLYSDSGVFYNEQFF
>NA|TRBJ1-2|TRBV6-1|13|NA
TGTGCCAGCAGCCTCCTCCCACTTGGTGGCTACACCTTC
CASSLLPLGGYTF
>NA|TRBJ2-1|TRBV6-6|14|NA
TGTGCCAGCAGTTCCAGGACGCCTTACAATGAGCAGTTCTTC
CASSSRTPYNEQFF
>NA|TRBJ1-5|TRBV27|15|NA
TGTGCCAGCAGTTTTCGGGGGGCTCCGAGTCAGCCCCAGCATTTT
CASSFRGAPSQPQHF
>TRBD2|TRBJ2-1|TRBV2|17|NA
TGTGCCAGCACCGAAGGGGGAGCGGGAGACACCTACAATGAGCAGTTCTTC
CASTEGGAGDTYNEQFF
>NA|TRBJ1-4|TRBV27|15|NA
TGTGCCAGCAGGTCGGAGGGGGTTCTTAATGAAAAACTGTTTTTT
CASRSEGVLNEKLFF
>NA|TRBJ2-7|TRBV11-2|16|NA
TGTGCCAGCAGCTTAGATCAAGCTCCTTTCTCCTACGAGCAGTACTTC
CASSLDQAPFSYEQYF
>NA|TRBJ1-1|TRBV5-1|14|NA
TGCGCCAGCAGCCAGACAGTCGTGAACACTGAAGCTTTCTTT
CASSQTVVNTEAFF
>NA|TRBJ1-3|TRBV7-8|17|NA
TGTGCCAGCAGCTTAGCGCGGGTTAGTTCCACTGGAAACACCATATATTTT
CASSLARVSSTGNTIYF
>TRBD1|TRBJ1-2|TRBV15|14|once
TGTGCCACCAGCAGACTCCTCACAGGGGATGGCTACACCTTC
CATSRLLTGDGYTF
>TRBD1|TRBJ1-4|TRBV29-1|14|NA
TGCAGCGTTGCTAGGGACAGGGGGAGTGAAAAACTGTTTTTT
CSVARDRGSEKLFF
>TRBD1|TRBJ2-7|TRBV28|16|NA
TGTGCCAGCAGGGGTCCGGCAGGGGGCTTCTCTTACGAGCAGTACTTC
CASRGPAGGFSYEQYF
>NA|TRBJ2-7|TRBV11-2|15|NA
TGTGCCAGCAGCTTAAGGACTGGAGGGTCCTACGAGCAGTACTTC
CASSLRTGGSYEQYF
>NA|TRBJ1-2|TRBV28|16|NA
TGTGCCAGCAGTTTAGCTGGGGGGATAGCTAACTATGGCTACACCTTC
CASSLAGGIANYGYTF
>NA|TRBJ2-1|TRBV7-3|15|NA
TGTGCCAGCAGCCCCCTCGGCGGTTCCTACAATGAGCAGTTCTTC
CASSPLGGSYNEQFF
>NA|TRBJ1-2|TRBV7-2|13|NA
TGTGCCAGCAGCTTAGTATTCGGGGAAGGCTACACCTTC
CASSLVFGEGYTF
>NA|TRBJ2-2|TRBV4-1|16|NA
TGCGCCAGCAGCCAAGTTGCAGGGGCCAACACCGGGGAGCTGTTTTTT
CASSQVAGANTGELFF
>NA|TRBJ1-5|TRBV27|14|few
TGTGCCAGCAGTTCACAGGGAAGTGATCAGCCCCAGCATTTT
CASSSQGSDQPQHF
>NA|TRBJ1-1|TRBV9|13|NA
TGTGCCAGCAGCGTAGAGTCTGGGGCTGAAGCTTTCTTT
CASSVESGAEAFF
>TRBD1|TRBJ1-5|TRBV18|16|NA
TGTGCCAGCTCATCCAGCCCGGGACAGGGCAATCAGCCCCAGCATTTT
CASSSSPGQGNQPQHF
>NA|TRBJ1-2|TRBV5-4|17|NA
TGTGCCAGCAGCTTGGGGGGGTGGGACCCATTTAACTATGGCTACACCTTC
CASSLGGWDPFNYGYTF
>NA|TRBJ1-1|TRBV7-2|11|NA
TGTGCCAGCAGCTCTGGACGGTATGCTTTCTTT
CASSSGRYAFF
>NA|TRBJ2-2|TRBV6-1|15|NA
TGTGCCAGCACCACCAGGGACCGAAACACCGGGGAGCTGTTTTTT
CASTTRDRNTGELFF
>NA|TRBJ2-7|TRBV28|14|once
TGTGCCAGCAGTACCCTGGGACACAATGGGGAGCAGTACTTC
CASSTLGHNGEQYF
>NA|TRBJ2-3|TRBV28|13|NA
TGTGCCAGCAGTTTGCGGGGAACAGATACGCAGTATTTT
CASSLRGTDTQYF
>NA|TRBJ2-5|TRBV7-9|14|NA
TGTGCCAGCAGCTTAGAACACGACTGGGGGACCCAGTACTTC
CASSLEHDWGTQYF
>NA|TRBJ2-7|TRBV5-4|13|NA
TGTGCCAGCAGCCCTACTCGCTCAAGCGAGCAGTACTTC
CASSPTRSSEQYF
>NA|TRBJ2-7|TRBV29-1|13|NA
TGCAGCGTTACTCACAGGGACTCCTACGAGCAGTACTTC
CSVTHRDSYEQYF